The 30 T cell receptor beta chains listed next were all sequenced from one sample in a study of shared clonotypes between healthy human individuals. Sequencing used immunoSEQ multiplex PCR; TCRdb keeps in-frame clones, though not all of them. The table has more than 850,000 clones, around three quarters seen once. Sequencing was carried out using memory CD4+ T cells from PBMCs. Indicated subset: CD45RA-negative fraction. These receptors originate from a man aged 18 to 35 in good health. Some clones in this sample may be carry-over from other donors' samples.

The chain is built from TRBV28 and TRBJ1-4; 9 nucleotides align to TRBD1. J lost 4 bases, V lost 5 bases, and 8 bases had no gene match. Germline values: CDR1 MDHEN, CDR2 SYDVKM. The CDR3 is 16 residues long. Written as DNA, the CDR3 is TGTGCCAGCAGTCCACAGGGGGCGAGGGATAATGAAAAACTGTTTTTT. Its protein is CASSPQGARDNEKLFF.

This clone was detected many times. The chain recombines TRBV28 with TRBJ2-7; D is possibly TRBD1 (6 bases). Trimming took off 3 bases at V and 0 bases at J, with 12 bases between the two ends. The CDR3 extends over 15 amino acids. In germline, CDR1 is MDHEN, CDR2 SYDVKM. CDR3 nucleotides: TGTGCCAGCAGTTTTGAGGGGGTTTTCTCCTACGAGCAGTACTTC. Its protein is CASSFEGVFSYEQYF. The variable domain in full, with the rest retrieved from reference TRBV28 and TRBJ2-7, is DVKVTQSSRYLVKRTGEKVFLECVQDMDHENMFWYRQDPGLGLRLIYFSYDVKMKEKGDIPEGYSVSREKKERFSLILESASTNQTSMYLCASSFEGVFSYEQYFGPGTRLTVT.

This chain joins TRBV6-5 and TRBJ2-1; TRBD2 is a possible D gene (6 bases). Germline CDR1 reads MNHEY; CDR2 reads SVGAGI. V was cut by 5 bases and J by 11 bases, with 19 bases left in between. The CDR3 contains 14 residues. Here the CDR3 DNA reads TGTGCCAGCAGTCAGAAACTAGGAGGGCTAAAGCAGTTCTTC. Amino acids: CASSQKLGGLKQFF.

With regard to this clone: A read error likely explains this, since a far larger clone differs by one base. This specimen includes other DNA sequences encoding the same CDR3. The rearrangement joins TRBV9 to TRBJ1-1, with D maybe TRBD1 (5 bases). Germline V gives CDR1 SGDLS, CDR2 YYNGEE. The CDR3 extends over 13 amino acids. V shed 0 bases and J shed 3 bases, with 6 bases lying between them. CDR3 loop: CASSVAGYTEAFF. In DNA, the CDR3 is TGTGCCAGCAGCGTAGCAGGGTACACTGAAGCTTTCTTT.

V and J are TRBV6-1 and TRBJ2-7; D not certain. CDR3 length: 14 amino acids. CDR1 is MNHNS, CDR2 SASEGT, per germline. Trimming cost V 1 base and J 6 bases, with 13 bases left between them. In DNA form, the CDR3 reads TGTGCCAGCAGTGAAGGCGGAACTGGCATCGAGCAGTACTTC. The encoded protein is CASSEGGTGIEQYF.

The chain uses TRBV5-1 and TRBJ1-2, with TRBD1 matching over 7 bases. The CDR3 contains 15 residues. The germline gives CDR1 SGHRS, CDR2 YFSETQ. V shed 4 bases, J shed 4 bases, and the junction held 10 bases outside the gene matches. CDR3 nucleotides: TGCGCCAGCAGCCAGAGACAGGGCCGTACCTATGGCTACACCTTC. Residues: CASSQRQGRTYGYTF. The full variable domain, with the rest looked up from reference TRBV5-1 and TRBJ1-2, is KAGVTQTPRYLIKTRGQQVTLSCSPISGHRSVSWYQQTPGQGLQFLFEYFSETQRNKGNFPGRFSGRQFSNSRSEMNVSTLELGDSALYLCASSQRQGRTYGYTFGSGTRLTVV.

The chain uses TRBV7-2 and TRBJ2-5, with 9 bases lining up with TRBD1. CDR3 length equals 15 residues. V lost 2 bases and J lost 5; bases outside the gene matches: 6. Germline CDR1 and CDR2: SGHTA and FQGNSA. The CDR3 DNA follows: TGTGCCAGCAGCTTAAGGAGGACAGGGGAGGAGACCCAGTACTTC. Translating it yields CASSLRRTGEETQYF.

V and J are TRBV9 and TRBJ2-5; D is unresolved. Germline values: CDR1 SGDLS, CDR2 YYNGEE. With 6 bases removed from V and 4 bases from J, the gap between germline ends came to 19 bases. The CDR3 extends over 15 amino acids. CDR3 bases: TGTGCCAGCACCCCCTTCTCGGACCCCGGAGAGACCCAGTACTTC. This translates into CASTPFSDPGETQYF.

This rearrangement joins TRBV7-9 to TRBJ1-1, with D maybe TRBD1 (5 bases). Looked up from germline, CDR1 is SEHNR and CDR2 is FQNEAQ (reference sequence). The V end was cut by 2 bases, the J end by 4 bases, with 11 bases between. The length of the CDR3 is 14 residues. Here the CDR3 DNA reads TGTGCCAGCAGCTTAATAACAGGTGGCACTGAAGCTTTCTTT. It translates to CASSLITGGTEAFF.

The V gene is TRBV6-1, the J gene TRBJ2-3; tentative D call: TRBD2 (5 bases). The CDR3 totals 18 residues. CDR1 is MNHNS, CDR2 SASEGT, per germline. Trimming cost V 4 bases and J 4 bases, with 24 bases left between them. CDR3 nucleotides: TGTGCCAGCAGTGGAGGCGGGCGGGTAGCAGCCATTTCAGATACGCAGTATTTT. Translation gives CASSGGGRVAAISDTQYF.

V usage is TRBV7-9 and J usage is TRBJ1-2; no definite D call. In germline, CDR1 is SEHNR, CDR2 FQNEAQ (reference sequence). The CDR3 runs 13 residues. V lost 2 bases and J lost 8, with 12 bases in between. The CDR3 region has the DNA TGTGCCAGCAGCTTAACGCCCTGGGAGGGCTACACCTTC. This gives the protein CASSLTPWEGYTF.

The V and J genes are TRBV4-1 and TRBJ1-1; D unclear. This CDR3 is built from 12 residues. Germline V gene lookup returns CDR1 MGHRA and CDR2 YSYEKL. Trimming shortened V by 2 bases and J by 3 bases, and 4 bases separated the two germline ends. The CDR3, as DNA: TGCGCCAGCAGCCAACCCTACACTGAAGCTTTCTTT. Protein: CASSQPYTEAFF.

This clone was seen ten or more times. The V and J genes are TRBV30 and TRBJ1-2; TRBD1 matches at 7 bases. Per germline, CDR1 GTSNPN and CDR2 SVGIG (reference sequence). This CDR3 contains 16 residues. Trimming took 0 bases from V and 0 from J; bases not matched to a gene: 7. The CDR3 loop is CAWSVPNRGPNYGYTF. In nucleotides, the CDR3 is TGTGCCTGGAGTGTCCCGAACAGGGGACCTAACTATGGCTACACCTTC. The variable domain in full, completed from reference TRBV30 and TRBJ1-2, reads SQTIHQWPATLVQPVGSPLSLECTVEGTSNPNLYWYRQAAGRGLQLLFYSVGIGQISSEVPQNLSASRPQDRQFILSSKKLLLSDSGFYLCAWSVPNRGPNYGYTFGSGTRLTVV.

The chain couples TRBV6-7 to TRBJ1-5; D may be TRBD1 (6 bases). TRBV6-7 is an ORF for which the function is uncertain. The CDR3 sequence is 16 residues long. The ends were cut back, 0 bases at V and 3 bases at J, with 12 bases in the middle. The CDR3 is CASSYSGGHNNQPQHF. CDR3 nucleotide sequence: TGTGCCAGCAGTTACTCGGGGGGACATAACAATCAGCCCCAGCATTTT.

Written as DNA, the CDR3 is TGCGCCAGCAGCTACATAGCGGGAGGCGATGAGCAGTTCTTC. Protein sequence: CASSYIAGGDEQFF. The chain uses TRBV5-1 and TRBJ2-1; 10 nucleotides line up with TRBD2. J was trimmed by 8 bases and V by 3 bases; bases with no gene match: 5. The CDR3 runs to 14 residues. CDR1 is SGHRS, CDR2 YFSETQ, per germline.

The J gene is TRBJ1-5, the V gene TRBV10-3; 7 bases are a match to TRBD1. This CDR3 is built from 14 residues. V lost 10 bases to trimming and J lost 1 base; unmatched junction nucleotides: 7. Germline lookup yields CDR1 ENHRY and CDR2 SYGVKD. CDR3 bases: TGTGCCACCGGGACAGATCTCAGCAATCAGCCCCAGCATTTT. Protein product: CATGTDLSNQPQHF.

The chain links TRBV9 to TRBJ1-3, with unresolved D. V was clipped by 0 bases and J by 4 bases, with 11 bases between them. The CDR3 consists of 15 residues. Germline CDR1 reads SGDLS; CDR2 reads YYNGEE. CDR3 in amino acids: CASSVGPGKGNTIYF. The CDR3 DNA reads TGTGCCAGCAGCGTAGGGCCGGGCAAAGGAAACACCATATATTTT.

The chain is built from TRBV7-2 and TRBJ1-2, with D maybe TRBD1 (5 bases). Germline V gives CDR1 SGHTA, CDR2 FQGNSA. Trimming left V 2 bases short and J 3 bases short, with 16 bases between. The CDR3 consists of 16 residues. The CDR3 bases are TGTGCCAGCAGCTTATTTCCAGGGACGCTAGACTATGGCTACACCTTC. This encodes CASSLFPGTLDYGYTF.

The rearrangement links TRBV25-1 to TRBJ1-3; a weak D match, TRBD1 (6 bases). This CDR3 region has 15 residues. V was clipped by 2 bases and J by 1 base, with 9 bases between them. CDR1 is MGHDK, CDR2 SYGVNS, per germline. CDR3 in amino acids: CASSERQGSGNTIYF. The CDR3 region has the DNA TGTGCCAGCAGTGAACGGCAGGGGTCTGGAAACACCATATATTTT.

The CDR3 is CASSQAQGGQPQHF. Here the CDR3 DNA reads TGTGCCAGCAGCCAAGCACAGGGCGGTCAGCCCCAGCATTTT. V gene TRBV16 combines with J gene TRBJ1-5, with D perhaps TRBD1 (6 bases). Germline V gives CDR1 KGHSY, CDR2 FQNENV. The CDR3 is 14 amino acids. Trimming removed 2 bases from V and 6 bases from J, with 11 bases in between.

Only a few counts were recorded for this clone. This chain links TRBV30 with TRBJ1-1; D gene ambiguous. This CDR3 has 13 residues. CDR1 is GTSNPN, CDR2 SVGIG, per germline (reference sequence). Trimming removed 2 bases from V and 1 base from J, with 8 bases in between. The CDR3 region is CAWSRGSNTEAFF. The CDR3 DNA follows: TGTGCCTGGAGTCGTGGCTCGAACACTGAAGCTTTCTTT.

This chain joins TRBV6-1 and TRBJ1-5; the D gene is possibly TRBD1 (5 bases). Germline-derived CDR1 and CDR2 are MNHNS and SASEGT. The CDR3 sequence is 12 residues long. Between the trimmed V and J ends, which lost 6 bases and 7 bases, there was a span of 10 bases. The CDR3 DNA follows: TGTGCCAGCAGAGGGACGAGGCAGCCCCAGCATTTT. This encodes CASRGTRQPQHF.

The genes are TRBV10-3 and TRBJ2-1; 7 bases fit TRBD2. V gave up 0 bases and J gave up 14 bases; unmatched junction bases: 4. CDR1 ENHRY and CDR2 SYGVKD come from the germline V gene. This CDR3 comprises 12 residues. The CDR3 coding sequence is TGTGCCATCAGTGAGTCGGGGGGGAGGGAGTTCTTC. It encodes CAISESGGREFF.

This clone appeared once. A read error may be the cause here, since a much bigger clone is one base away. Other DNA sequences in this sample translate to the same CDR3. The chain employs TRBV11-3 and TRBJ1-1; D unclear. CDR1 SGHNT and CDR2 YENEEA come from the germline V gene. Between the trimmed V and J ends, which lost 1 base and 2 bases, there was a span of 5 bases. The CDR3 totals 13 residues. The CDR3 loop reads CASSLGPNTEAFF. For the CDR3, the DNA is TGTGCCAGCAGCTTAGGACCCAACACTGAAGCTTTCTTT.

This clone occurred a few times. The chain employs TRBV10-1 and TRBJ1-2; perhaps TRBD1 as D (6 bases). The CDR3 extends over 13 amino acids. The V gene lost 7 bases and the J gene lost 12 bases, with 21 bases spanning the gap. Germline CDR1 and CDR2: WNHNN and SYGVQD (reference sequence). The CDR3 loop reads CASIILTGEKNTF. Here the CDR3 DNA reads TGCGCCAGCATCATCTTGACAGGAGAGAAGAACACCTTC.

Concerning this clone itself: At the DNA level, this CDR3 is encoded by other sequences in the same sample as well. The chain links TRBV18 to TRBJ1-1; D ambiguous. The CDR3 contains 13 residues. CDR1 and CDR2 from the germline V gene are KGHSH and LQKENI. Trimming removed 2 bases at V and 1 base at J, with 5 bases between. This CDR3 reads CASSPVPNTEAFF. DNA for the CDR3: TGTGCCAGCTCACCAGTCCCGAACACTGAAGCTTTCTTT. Together with reference TRBV18 and TRBJ1-1, the CDR3 gives the full variable domain: NAGVMQNPRHLVRRRGQEARLRCSPMKGHSHVYWYRQLPEEGLKFMVYLQKENIIDESGMPKERFSAEFPKEGPSILRIQQVVRGDSAAYFCASSPVPNTEAFFGQGTRLTVV.

V is TRBV5-1 and J is TRBJ2-1; D uncertain. The V gene lost 0 bases and the J gene lost 8 bases, with 12 bases spanning the gap. The CDR3 covers 14 residues. Germline V gene lookup returns CDR1 SGHRS and CDR2 YFSETQ. The CDR3 reads CASSLVASGYEQFF. The CDR3 DNA follows: TGCGCCAGCAGCTTGGTGGCCTCTGGATATGAGCAGTTCTTC.

This clone occurred a few times. Other DNA sequences in the sample encode the same CDR3. The chain carries TRBV28 and TRBJ1-2, with D maybe TRBD1 (6 bases). Trimming took off 5 bases at V and 2 bases at J, with 12 bases between the two ends. Germline V gene data show CDR1 as MDHEN and CDR2 as SYDVKM. The length of the CDR3 is 14 residues. The CDR3, as DNA: TGTGCCAGCAGTCCACGAACAGGGAACTATGGCTACACCTTC. Translating gives CASSPRTGNYGYTF.

The chain couples TRBV6-6 to TRBJ1-2; D remains ambiguous. In germline, CDR1 is MNHNY, CDR2 SVGAGI (reference sequence). V was trimmed by 4 bases and J by 8 bases, leaving 5 bases between them. This CDR3 is 10 amino acids long. This CDR3 reads CASSSAGYTF. The DNA for the CDR3 is TGTGCCAGCAGTTCCGCGGGCTACACCTTC.

This chain links TRBV11-2 with TRBJ2-7; possibly TRBD1 or TRBD2 for D (5 bases each). Deletions cut 5 bases from V and 0 bases from J, with 14 bases between. Germline lookup yields CDR1 SGHAT and CDR2 FQNNGV. The CDR3 totals 15 residues. This CDR3 reads CASSPGRASSYEQYF. CDR3 in DNA: TGTGCCAGCAGCCCAGGGCGGGCGAGCTCCTACGAGCAGTACTTC.